The 5 T cell receptor beta chains below come from one sample, sequenced in a study of blood T cell repertoires in COVID-19. Assay used: immunoSEQ multiplex PCR; TCRdb lists only in-frame clones, some missing. The table shows approximately 350,000 clones, with around 90% occurring only once. Source material: peripheral blood. The receptors were sampled from a woman in her twenties or thirties with COVID-19, enrolled during active disease.

The V call is TRBV10-3, the J call TRBJ1-1; a weak D match, TRBD1 (5 bases). Looked up from germline, CDR1 is ENHRY and CDR2 is SYGVKD. With 4 bases removed from V and 1 base from J, the gap between germline ends came to 10 bases. CDR3 size: 14 residues. CDR3 sequence (DNA): TGTGCCATCAGTGTAAGGGGTGGGAACACTGAAGCTTTCTTT. This translates into CAISVRGGNTEAFF.

The CDR3 DNA reads TGTGCCAGCAGCCCCTGGGGGCAGGGGGCCGACTATGGCTACACCTTC. Translating gives CASSPWGQGADYGYTF. This chain links TRBV4-2 with TRBJ1-2, with 8 bases fitting TRBD1. CDR3 length equals 16 residues. CDR1 LGHNA and CDR2 YNFKEQ come from the germline V gene. The trim removed 4 bases at V and 3 bases at J, leaving 10 bases unmatched.

CDR3 coding DNA: TGTGCCAGCAGCTCCATATTCGCGGGAGTGATCGAGACCCAGTACTTC. This encodes CASSSIFAGVIETQYF. J is TRBJ2-5 and V is TRBV7-8; 7 bases map to TRBD2. Germline trimming cut 4 bases from V and 5 bases from J; bases unmatched to any gene: 13. In germline, CDR1 is SGHVS, CDR2 FQNEAQ. The CDR3 is made up of 16 amino acids.

The chain combines TRBV4-3 with TRBJ1-2; the D is unclear. The V and J ends lost 0 bases and 7 bases respectively, with 24 bases between them. Germline lookup yields CDR1 LGHNA and CDR2 YSLEER. The CDR3 is 18 amino acids. Here the CDR3 DNA reads TGCGCCAGCAGCCAAGAGAGGAGGTCAGGACCAAGGATTCGTGGCTACACCTTC. This translates into CASSQERRSGPRIRGYTF.

This rearrangement joins TRBV11-3 to TRBJ2-2; a possible D gene is TRBD1 (5 bases). Deletions cut 0 bases from V and 8 bases from J, with 22 bases between. CDR1 and CDR2 (germline): SGHNT, YENEEA. This CDR3 has 18 residues. The CDR3 nucleotides read TGTGCCAGCAGCTTAGAAGCGTGGGGCTCAGGAGCTTATGGGGAGCTGTTTTTT. Translating it yields CASSLEAWGSGAYGELFF.